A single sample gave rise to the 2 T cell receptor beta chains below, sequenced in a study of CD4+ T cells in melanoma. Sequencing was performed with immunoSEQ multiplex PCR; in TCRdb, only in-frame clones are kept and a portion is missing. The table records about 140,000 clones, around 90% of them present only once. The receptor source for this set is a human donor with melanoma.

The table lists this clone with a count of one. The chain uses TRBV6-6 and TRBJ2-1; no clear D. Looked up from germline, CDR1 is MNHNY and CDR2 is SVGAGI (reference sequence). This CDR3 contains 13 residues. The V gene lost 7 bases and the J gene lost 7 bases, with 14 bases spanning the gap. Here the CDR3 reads CASNTNTANEQFF. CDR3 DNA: TGTGCCAGCAACACCAATACGGCTAATGAGCAGTTCTTC.

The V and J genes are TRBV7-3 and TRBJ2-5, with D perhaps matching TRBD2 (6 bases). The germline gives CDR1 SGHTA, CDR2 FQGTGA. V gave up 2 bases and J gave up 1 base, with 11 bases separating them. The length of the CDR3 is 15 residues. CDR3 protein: CASSLLGGPQETQYF. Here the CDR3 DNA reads TGTGCCAGCAGCTTACTAGGAGGGCCCCAAGAGACCCAGTACTTC. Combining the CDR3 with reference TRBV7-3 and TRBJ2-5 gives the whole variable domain GAGVSQTPSNKVTEKGKYVELRCDPISGHTALYWYRQSLGQGPEFLIYFQGTGAADDSGLPNDRFFAVRPEGSVSTLKIQRTERGDSAVYLCASSLLGGPQETQYFGPGTRLLVL.